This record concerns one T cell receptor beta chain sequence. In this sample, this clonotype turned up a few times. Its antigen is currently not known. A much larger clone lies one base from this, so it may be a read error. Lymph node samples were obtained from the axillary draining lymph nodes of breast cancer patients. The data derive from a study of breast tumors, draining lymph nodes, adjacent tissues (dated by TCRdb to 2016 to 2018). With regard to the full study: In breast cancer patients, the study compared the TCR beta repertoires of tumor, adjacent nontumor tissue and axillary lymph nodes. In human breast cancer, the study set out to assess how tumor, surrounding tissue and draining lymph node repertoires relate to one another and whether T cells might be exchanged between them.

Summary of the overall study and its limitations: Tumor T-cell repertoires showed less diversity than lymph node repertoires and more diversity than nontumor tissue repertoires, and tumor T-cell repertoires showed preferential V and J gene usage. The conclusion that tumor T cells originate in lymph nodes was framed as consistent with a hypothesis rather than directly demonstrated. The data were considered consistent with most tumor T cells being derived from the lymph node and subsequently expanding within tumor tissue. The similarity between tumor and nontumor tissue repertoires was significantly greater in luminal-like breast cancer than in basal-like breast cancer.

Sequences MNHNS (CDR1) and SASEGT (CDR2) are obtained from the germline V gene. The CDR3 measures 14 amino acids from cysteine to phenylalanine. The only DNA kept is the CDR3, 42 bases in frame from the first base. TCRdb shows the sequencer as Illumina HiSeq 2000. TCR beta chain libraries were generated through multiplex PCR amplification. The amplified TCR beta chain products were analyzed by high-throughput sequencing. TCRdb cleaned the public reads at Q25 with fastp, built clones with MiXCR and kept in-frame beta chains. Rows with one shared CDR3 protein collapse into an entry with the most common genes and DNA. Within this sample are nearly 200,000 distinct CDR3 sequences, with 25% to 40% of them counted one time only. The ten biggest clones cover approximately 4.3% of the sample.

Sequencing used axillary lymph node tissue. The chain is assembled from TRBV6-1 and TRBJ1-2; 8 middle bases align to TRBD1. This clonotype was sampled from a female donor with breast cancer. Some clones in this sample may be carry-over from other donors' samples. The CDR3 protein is CASKRTGMSDGCTF. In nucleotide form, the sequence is TGTGCCAGTAAACGGACAGGGATGAGCGATGGCTGCACCTTC.